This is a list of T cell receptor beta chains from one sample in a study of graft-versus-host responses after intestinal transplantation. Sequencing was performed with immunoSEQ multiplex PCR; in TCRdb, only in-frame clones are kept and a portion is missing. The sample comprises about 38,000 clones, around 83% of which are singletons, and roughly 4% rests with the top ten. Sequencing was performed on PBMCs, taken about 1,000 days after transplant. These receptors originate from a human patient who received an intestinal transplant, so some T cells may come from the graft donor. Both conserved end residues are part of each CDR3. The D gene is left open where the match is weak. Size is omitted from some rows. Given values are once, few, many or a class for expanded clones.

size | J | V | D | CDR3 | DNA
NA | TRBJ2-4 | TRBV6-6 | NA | CASSYERVIVGNIQYF | TGTGCCAGCAGTTACGAGAGGGTTATAGTTGGAAACATTCAGTACTTC
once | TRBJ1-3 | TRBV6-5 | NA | CASSSGRGFGNTIYF | TGTGCCAGCAGCTCAGGACGGGGGTTTGGAAACACCATATATTTT
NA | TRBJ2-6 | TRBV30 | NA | CAWSGAGVTGANVLTF | TGTGCCTGGAGTGGGGCAGGGGTTACGGGGGCCAACGTCCTGACTTTC
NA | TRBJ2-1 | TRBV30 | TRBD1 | CAWSRTGGWSTNEQFF | TGTGCCTGGAGCCGAACAGGGGGCTGGTCTACGAATGAGCAGTTCTTC
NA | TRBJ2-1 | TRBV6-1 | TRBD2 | CALRGTSGRNDEQFF | TGTGCCCTGAGGGGGACTAGCGGGAGAAACGATGAGCAGTTCTTC
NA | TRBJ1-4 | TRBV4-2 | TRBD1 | CASRQGVVEKLFF | TGTGCCAGCAGACAGGGGGTTGTTGAAAAACTGTTTTTT
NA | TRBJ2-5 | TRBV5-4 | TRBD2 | CASSLGTSGSRGTQYF | TGTGCCAGCAGCTTAGGGACTAGCGGGAGTCGAGGGACCCAGTACTTC
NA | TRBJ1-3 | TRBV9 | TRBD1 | CASSGTGTGNTIYF | TGTGCCAGCAGCGGGACAGGAACTGGAAACACCATATATTTT
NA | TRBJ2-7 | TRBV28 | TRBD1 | CASRPTGGAYEQYF | TGTGCCAGCAGACCGACAGGGGGGGCCTACGAGCAGTACTTC
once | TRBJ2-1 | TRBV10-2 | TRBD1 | CASRDREAYNEQFF | TGCGCCAGCAGGGACAGGGAGGCCTACAATGAGCAGTTCTTC
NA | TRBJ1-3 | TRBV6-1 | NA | CASRTLGGSNTIYF | TGTGCCAGCAGGACCTTGGGGGGGTCGAACACCATATATTTT
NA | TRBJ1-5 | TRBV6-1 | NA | CASSERPPNQPQHF | TGTGCCAGCAGTGAACGTCCACCTAATCAGCCCCAGCATTTT
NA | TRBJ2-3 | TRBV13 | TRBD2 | CASSWTSGGPTDTQYF | TGTGCCAGCAGCTGGACTAGCGGGGGGCCCACAGATACGCAGTATTTT
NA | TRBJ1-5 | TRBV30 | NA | CAWSERDNQPQHF | TGTGCCTGGAGTGAAAGGGACAATCAGCCCCAGCATTTT
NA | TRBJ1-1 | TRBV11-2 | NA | CASSFAGRNTEAFF | TGTGCCAGCAGCTTTGCAGGGCGGAACACTGAAGCTTTCTTT
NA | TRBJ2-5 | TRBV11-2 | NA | CASSSQGPTEQYF | TGTGCCAGCAGCTCACAGGGTCCAACAGAGCAGTACTTC
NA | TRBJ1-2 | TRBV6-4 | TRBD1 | CASNPVRTGALYGYTF | TGTGCCAGCAACCCGGTGAGGACAGGGGCGTTATATGGCTACACCTTC
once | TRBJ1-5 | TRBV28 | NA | CASSQGRQGGNQPQHF | TGTGCCAGCAGCCAAGGCCGGCAGGGTGGCAATCAGCCCCAGCATTTT
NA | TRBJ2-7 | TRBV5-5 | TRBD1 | CASSPRQGNGYEQYF | TGTGCCAGCAGCCCACGACAGGGGAACGGGTACGAGCAGTACTTC
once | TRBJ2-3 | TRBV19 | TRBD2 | CASTPGLAGGDTQYF | TGTGCCAGTACCCCGGGACTAGCGGGAGGCGATACGCAGTATTTT
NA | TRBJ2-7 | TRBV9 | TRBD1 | CASSVGGDRVHEQYF | TGTGCCAGCAGCGTAGGCGGGGACAGGGTCCACGAGCAGTACTTC
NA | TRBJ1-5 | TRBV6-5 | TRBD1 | CASSLTGYQPQHF | TGTGCCAGCAGCCTGACAGGGTACCAGCCCCAGCATTTT
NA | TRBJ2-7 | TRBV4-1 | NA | CASSQDRGERSRYEQYF | TGCGCCAGCAGCCAAGATAGGGGGGAACGTAGCAGATACGAGCAGTACTTC
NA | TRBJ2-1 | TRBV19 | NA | CASSIEARVEDEQFF | TGTGCCAGTAGTATAGAGGCGCGGGTAGAGGATGAGCAGTTCTTC
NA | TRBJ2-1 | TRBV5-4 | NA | CASSPTGDYNEQFF | TGTGCCAGCAGCCCAACGGGTGATTACAATGAGCAGTTCTTC
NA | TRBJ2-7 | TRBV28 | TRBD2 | CASSFRQAGADNF | TGTGCCAGCAGTTTCAGGCAAGCGGGGGCGGATAACTTC
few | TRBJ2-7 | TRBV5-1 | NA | CASSLDRLEQYF | TGCGCCAGCAGCTTGGATAGGCTCGAGCAGTACTTC
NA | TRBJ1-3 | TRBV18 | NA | CASSPQTTGSLSYSGNTIYF | TGTGCCAGCTCACCACAAACCACAGGCTCGCTGAGTTACTCTGGAAACACCATATATTTT
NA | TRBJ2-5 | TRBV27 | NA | CASSQVYQETQYF | TGTGCCAGCAGTCAAGTGTACCAAGAGACCCAGTACTTC
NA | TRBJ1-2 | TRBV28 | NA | CASSLSPTRFYGYTF | TGTGCCAGCAGTTTATCCCCGACGAGGTTCTATGGCTACACCTTC
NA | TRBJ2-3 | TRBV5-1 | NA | CASYPGTSTDTQYF | TGCGCCAGCTACCCCGGGACTAGCACAGATACGCAGTATTTT
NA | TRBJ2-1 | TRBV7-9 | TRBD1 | CASSATGERVNEQFF | TGTGCCAGCAGCGCTACAGGGGAAAGGGTAAATGAGCAGTTCTTC
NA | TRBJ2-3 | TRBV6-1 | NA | CASSEATGTQYF | TGTGCCAGCAGTGAGGCCACAGGGACGCAGTATTTT
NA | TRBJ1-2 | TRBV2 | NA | CASSERQDVYGYTF | TGTGCCAGCAGTGAACGGCAGGACGTCTATGGCTACACCTTC
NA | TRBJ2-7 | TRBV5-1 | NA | CASSLAGDEQYF | TGCGCCAGCAGCTTGGCCGGCGACGAGCAGTACTTC
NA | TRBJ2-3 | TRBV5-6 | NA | CASSLGPRQYF | TGTGCCAGCAGCTTGGGACCCCGTCAGTATTTT
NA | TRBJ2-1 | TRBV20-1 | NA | CSARGDWGQFF | TGCAGTGCTAGAGGGGACTGGGGGCAGTTCTTC